This entry is about one TCR beta chain. Its antigen remains unidentified. The CDR3 runs 15 residues. Trimming stripped 1 base from V and 5 bases from J, with 12 bases between. From germline, CDR1 is LNHDA and CDR2 SQIVND (reference sequence). Profiling relied on immunoSEQ multiplex PCR, and the TCRdb table lists in-frame clones only, not all of them. The table lists some 38,000 clones, over 90% of them singletons, with 21% in the top ten. This record comes from a study of graft-versus-host responses after intestinal transplantation. Study information: Recipients obtained multivisceral, liver-intestinal, or isolated intestinal transplants. Induction with anti-thymocyte globulin, then tacrolimus and steroids for around three years, was given to all recipients.

Study-wide results and caveats: In patients with graft-donor T cell macrochimerism, allograft graft-versus-host to host-versus-graft clonal ratios were high. GvH clones occurred in recipient marrow; some first appeared in ileum or blood.

The TCR was taken from a human donor who was the organ donor for an intestinal transplant. The genes are TRBV19 and TRBJ2-1; no firm D call. Sample: unstimulated CD8+ T cells sorted from spleen or lymph node cells, taken before transplant. The chain's CDR3 is CASSIVVGPHNEQFF. The CDR3 coding sequence is TGTGCCAGTAGTATAGTGGTCGGGCCACACAATGAGCAGTTCTTC.